Following are 15 T cell receptor beta chains from one sample sequenced in a study of blood T cell repertoires in COVID-19. Clones were read by immunoSEQ multiplex PCR, and TCRdb kept only the in-frame ones, dropping some. The sample includes 180,000 or so clones, 75% to 90% seen only once; the top ten take 5% to 8%. The sequenced material came from PBMCs or T cells enriched from blood (not recorded which). The receptors originated from a man in his forties who had recovered from COVID-19.

This clone was seen just once. The chain carries TRBV7-9 and TRBJ2-2; 15 bases align to TRBD2. Germline V gene sequence: CDR1 SEHNR, CDR2 FQNEAQ (reference sequence). CDR3 length: 19 residues. After removal of 5 bases from V and 1 base from J, the junction contained 8 bases not matched to a gene. CDR3 protein: CASSRGLAGGLVNTGELFF. The CDR3 bases are TGTGCCAGCAGCCGGGGACTAGCGGGGGGCCTGGTGAACACCGGGGAGCTGTTTTTT.

The rearrangement links TRBV7-2 to TRBJ1-2; 7 bases line up with TRBD1. The CDR3 is made up of 15 amino acids. Unmatched junction bases numbered 14, after V lost 5 bases and J lost 8 bases. The germline V gene has CDR1 SGHTA and CDR2 FQGNSA. The CDR3 DNA reads as TGTGCCAGCAGCCCGCGACAGGGAAATTACAACGGCTACACCTTC. Translated: CASSPRQGNYNGYTF.

The CDR3, as DNA: TGTGCCAGCAGGACAGGGCCGTGGGGTAATGAAAAACTGTTTTTT. Translated: CASRTGPWGNEKLFF. This chain joins TRBV28 and TRBJ1-4; 7 bases align to TRBD1. The germline V gene encodes CDR1 MDHEN and CDR2 SYDVKM. The CDR3 extends over 15 amino acids. Unmatched junction bases numbered 8, after V lost 6 bases and J lost 4 bases.

This chain links TRBV18 with TRBJ2-5, with 7 bases aligning to TRBD1. V lost 3 bases and J lost 5; bases outside the gene matches: 6. CDR1 and CDR2 from the germline V gene are KGHSH and LQKENI. The CDR3 length is 14 residues. CDR3 sequence: CASSPLRGQETQYF. CDR3 DNA: TGTGCCAGCTCACCTCTGAGGGGGCAGGAGACCCAGTACTTC.

The chain uses TRBV3-1 (or the pseudogene TRBV3-2) and TRBJ2-2; 9 positions agree with TRBD2. There are 17 residues in the CDR3. The V gene end was trimmed by 0 bases and the J gene end by 2 bases; junction bases not matched to a gene: 4. CDR1 and CDR2 from the germline V gene are LGHDT and YNNKEL (reference sequence). The CDR3 region has the DNA TGTGCCAGCAGCCAAGATCCCGGGACTAGCAACACCGGGGAGCTGTTTTTT. Translation: CASSQDPGTSNTGELFF.

This clone was recorded at least ten times. The chain links TRBV2 to TRBJ1-1, with D possibly TRBD1 on 6 matching bases. V gave up 8 bases and J gave up 6 bases, with 19 bases separating them. Per germline, CDR1 SNHLY and CDR2 FYNNEI. The CDR3 is 14 residues long. Here the CDR3 DNA reads TGTGCCAGCCGCCAGCGGGGGGCGTCCTCTGAAGCTTTCTTT. Residues: CASRQRGASSEAFF. Drawing the rest from reference TRBV2 and TRBJ1-1, the complete variable domain is EPEVTQTPSHQVTQMGQEVILRCVPISNHLYFYWYRQILGQKVEFLVSFYNNEISEKSEIFDDQFSVERPDGSNFTLKIRSTKLEDSAMYFCASRQRGASSEAFFGQGTRLTVV.

The chain couples TRBV11-2 to TRBJ1-1, with 8 bases that match TRBD1. The CDR3 runs 15 residues. CDR1 is SGHAT and CDR2 is FQNNGV in the germline V gene. V lost 6 bases to trimming and J lost 1 base; unmatched junction nucleotides: 7. The CDR3 is CASRLSTGENTEAFF. The DNA of the CDR3 is TGTGCCAGCAGGTTGTCGACAGGGGAGAACACTGAAGCTTTCTTT.

This chain connects TRBV7-9 to TRBJ2-7; the match to TRBD1 covers 9 bases. V lost 2 bases to trimming and J lost 5 bases; unmatched junction nucleotides: 10. Looked up from germline, CDR1 is SEHNR and CDR2 is FQNEAQ (reference sequence). CDR3 length equals 16 residues. This CDR3 reads CASSLSLTGGRDEQYF. The CDR3 DNA is TGTGCCAGCAGCTTAAGTTTGACAGGGGGAAGGGACGAGCAGTACTTC.

This clone has more than one count but fewer than ten. The chain joins TRBV7-3 to TRBJ2-2; D possibly corresponds to TRBD2 (6 bases). The length of the CDR3 is 18 residues. Between the trimmed V and J ends, which lost 5 bases and 0 bases, there was a span of 19 bases. The germline gives CDR1 SGHTA, CDR2 FQGTGA. Written as DNA, the CDR3 is TGTGCCAGCAGCCCGGTCCCATCGGGGGTTGCGAACACCGGGGAGCTGTTTTTT. This translates into CASSPVPSGVANTGELFF.

The chain has TRBV21-1 and TRBJ2-3; TRBD1 is the table's D call and was not checked against the DNA. TRBV21-1 corresponds to a pseudogene. There are 19 residues in the CDR3. In nucleotides, the CDR3 is TGTGCCAGCAGCGCCCCCGGGACAGGGGTCTTTAGTAGCACAGATACGCAGTATTTT. It translates to CASSAPGTGVFSSTDTQYF.

This sequence joins TRBV5-8 and TRBJ1-5; 11 nucleotides agree with TRBD1. J was trimmed by 4 bases and V by 4 bases; bases with no gene match: 4. Looked up from germline, CDR1 is SGHTS and CDR2 is YDEGEE. The CDR3 length is 15 residues. The CDR3 sequence: CASSQGQGDNQPQHF. CDR3 nucleotides: TGTGCCAGCAGCCAGGGACAGGGGGATAATCAGCCCCAGCATTTT.

The rearrangement links TRBV7-9 to TRBJ1-4; 7 bases map to TRBD1. The CDR3 has 15 residues. V trimming: 1 base; J trimming: 5 bases; junction bases outside the gene matches: 4. Germline V CDR1 and CDR2: SEHNR, FQNEAQ (reference sequence). DNA for the CDR3: TGTGCCAGCAGCTTAGGGGACAGCCAAAATGAAAAACTGTTTTTT. As protein: CASSLGDSQNEKLFF.

As DNA, the CDR3 is TGTGCCAGCAGCCTCTGGGGCGGGGACGAGCAGTACTTC. It yields the protein CASSLWGGDEQYF. This chain joins TRBV14 and TRBJ2-7, with a weak D call TRBD2 (6 bases). The CDR3 runs 13 residues. Looked up from germline, CDR1 is SGHDN and CDR2 is FVKESK. Trimming removed 4 bases from V and 5 bases from J, with 12 bases in between.

The chain employs TRBV7-8 and TRBJ2-7; no definite D call. V gave up 1 base and J gave up 2 bases, with 9 bases separating them. The germline CDR1 and CDR2 sequences are SGHVS and FQNEAQ. The CDR3 spans 14 residues. CDR3 amino acids: CASSLGRSTYEQYF. For the CDR3, the DNA is TGTGCCAGCAGCTTAGGTCGGTCTACCTACGAGCAGTACTTC. Supplemented by reference TRBV7-8 and TRBJ2-7, the full variable domain reads GAGVSQSPRYKVAKRGQDVALRCDPISGHVSLFWYQQALGQGPEFLTYFQNEAQLDKSGLPSDRFFAERPEGSVSTLKIQRTQQEDSAVYLCASSLGRSTYEQYFGPGTRLTVT.

This clone came up once. The chain is built from TRBV9 and TRBJ1-3; 8 nucleotides align to TRBD1. Germline V gives CDR1 SGDLS, CDR2 YYNGEE. This CDR3 spans 15 amino acids. V lost 1 base, J lost 3 bases, and 3 bases stayed unmatched. DNA of the CDR3: TGTGCCAGCAGCGTACAGGGGGCAAGTGGAAACACCATATATTTT. Translating it yields CASSVQGASGNTIYF.